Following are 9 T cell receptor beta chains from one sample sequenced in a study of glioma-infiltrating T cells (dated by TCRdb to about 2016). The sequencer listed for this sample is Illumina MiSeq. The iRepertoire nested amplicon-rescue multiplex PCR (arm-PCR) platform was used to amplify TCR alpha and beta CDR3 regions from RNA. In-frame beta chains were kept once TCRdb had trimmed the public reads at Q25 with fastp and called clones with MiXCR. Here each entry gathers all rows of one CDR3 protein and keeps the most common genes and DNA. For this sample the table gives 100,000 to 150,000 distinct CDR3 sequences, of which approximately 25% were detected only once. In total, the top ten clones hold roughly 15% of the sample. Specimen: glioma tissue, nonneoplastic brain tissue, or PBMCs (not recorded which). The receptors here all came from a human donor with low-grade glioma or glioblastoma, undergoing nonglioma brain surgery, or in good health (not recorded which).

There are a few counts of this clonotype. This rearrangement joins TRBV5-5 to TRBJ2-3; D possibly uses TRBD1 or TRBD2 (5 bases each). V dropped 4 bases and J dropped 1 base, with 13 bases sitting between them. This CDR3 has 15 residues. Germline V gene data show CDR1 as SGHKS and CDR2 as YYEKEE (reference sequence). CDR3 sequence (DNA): TGTGCCAGCAGCCTGGGACCTACACGCACAGATACGCAGTATTTT. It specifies CASSLGPTRTDTQYF.

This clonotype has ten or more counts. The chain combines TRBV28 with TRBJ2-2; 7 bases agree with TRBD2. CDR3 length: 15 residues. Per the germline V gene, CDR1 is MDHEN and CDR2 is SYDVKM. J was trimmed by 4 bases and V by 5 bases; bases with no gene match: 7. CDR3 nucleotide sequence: TGTGCCAGCAGTCCATCTAGCGGTAGCACCGGGGAGCTGTTTTTT. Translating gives CASSPSSGSTGELFF.

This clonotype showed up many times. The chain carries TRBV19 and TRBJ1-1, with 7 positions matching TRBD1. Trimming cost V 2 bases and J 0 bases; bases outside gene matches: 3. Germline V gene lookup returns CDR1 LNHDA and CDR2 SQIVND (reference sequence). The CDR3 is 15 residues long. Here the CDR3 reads CASSILGTVNTEAFF. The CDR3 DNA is TGTGCCAGTAGTATATTGGGGACAGTGAACACTGAAGCTTTCTTT. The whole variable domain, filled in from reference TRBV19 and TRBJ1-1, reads DGGITQSPKYLFRKEGQNVTLSCEQNLNHDAMYWYRQDPGQGLRLIYYSQIVNDFQKGDIAEGYSVSREKKESFPLTVTSAQKNPTAFYLCASSILGTVNTEAFFGQGTRLTVV.

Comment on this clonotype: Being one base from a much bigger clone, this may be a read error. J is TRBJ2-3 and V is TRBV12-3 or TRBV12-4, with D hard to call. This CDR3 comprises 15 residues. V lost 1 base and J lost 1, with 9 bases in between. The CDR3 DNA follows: TGTGCCAGCAGTTTAGTCGGCCAGGGCACAGATACGCAGTATTTT. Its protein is CASSLVGQGTDTQYF.

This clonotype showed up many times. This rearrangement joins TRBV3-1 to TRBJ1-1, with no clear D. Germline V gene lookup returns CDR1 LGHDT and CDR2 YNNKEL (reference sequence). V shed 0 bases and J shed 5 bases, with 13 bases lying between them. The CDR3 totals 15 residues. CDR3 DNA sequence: TGTGCCAGCAGCCAAGAATACGGAAGCGGGACTGAAGCTTTCTTT. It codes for CASSQEYGSGTEAFF.

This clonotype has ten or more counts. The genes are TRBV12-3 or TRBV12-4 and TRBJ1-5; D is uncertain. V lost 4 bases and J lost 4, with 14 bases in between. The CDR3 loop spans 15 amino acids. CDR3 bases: TGTGCCAGCAGTTCCACCGGACGGACTAATCAGCCCCAGCATTTT. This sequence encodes CASSSTGRTNQPQHF.

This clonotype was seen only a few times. The CDR3 sequence is CASSSTGAGAAEQFF. For the CDR3, the DNA is TGTGCCAGCAGCTCCACCGGGGCGGGAGCTGCTGAGCAGTTCTTC. J is TRBJ2-1 and V is TRBV7-9; 7 bases fit TRBD2. This CDR3 region has 15 residues. Germline CDR1 and CDR2: SEHNR and FQNEAQ (reference sequence). Losses at the gene ends were 4 bases for V and 9 bases for J; bases not matched to a gene: 12.

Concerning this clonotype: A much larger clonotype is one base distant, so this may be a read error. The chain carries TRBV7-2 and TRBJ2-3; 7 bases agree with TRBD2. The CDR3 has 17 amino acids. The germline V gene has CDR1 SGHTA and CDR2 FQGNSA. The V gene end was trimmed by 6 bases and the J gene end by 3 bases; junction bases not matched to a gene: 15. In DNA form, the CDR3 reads TGTGCCAGCAGTCGGACTAGAGGGAGGGCCCGGACAGATACGCAGTATTTT. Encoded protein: CASSRTRGRARTDTQYF. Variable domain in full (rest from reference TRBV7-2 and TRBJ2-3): GAGVSQSPSNKVTEKGKDVELRCDPISGHTALYWYRQSLGQGLEFLIYFQGNSAPDKSGLPSDRFSAERTGGSVSTLTIQRTQQEDSAVYLCASSRTRGRARTDTQYFGPGTRLTVL.

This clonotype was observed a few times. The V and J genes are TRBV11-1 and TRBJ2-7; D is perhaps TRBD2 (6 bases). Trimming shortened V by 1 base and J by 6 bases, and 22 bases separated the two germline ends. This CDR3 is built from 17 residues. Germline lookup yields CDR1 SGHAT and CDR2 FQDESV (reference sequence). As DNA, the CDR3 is TGTGCCAGCAGCTTAGATTTGACTTACCACAAGGGAGGCGAGCAGTACTTC. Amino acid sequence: CASSLDLTYHKGGEQYF.